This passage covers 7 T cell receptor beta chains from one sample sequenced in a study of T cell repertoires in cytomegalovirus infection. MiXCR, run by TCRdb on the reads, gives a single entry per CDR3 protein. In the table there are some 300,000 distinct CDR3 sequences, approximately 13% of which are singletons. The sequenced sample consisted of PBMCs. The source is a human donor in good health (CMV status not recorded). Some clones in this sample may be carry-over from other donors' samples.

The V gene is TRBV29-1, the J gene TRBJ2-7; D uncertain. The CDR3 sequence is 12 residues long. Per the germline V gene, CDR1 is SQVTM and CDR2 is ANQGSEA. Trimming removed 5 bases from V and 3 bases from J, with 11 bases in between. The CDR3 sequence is CSVFGSLYEQYF. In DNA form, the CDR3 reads TGCAGCGTTTTCGGCTCCCTCTACGAGCAGTACTTC.

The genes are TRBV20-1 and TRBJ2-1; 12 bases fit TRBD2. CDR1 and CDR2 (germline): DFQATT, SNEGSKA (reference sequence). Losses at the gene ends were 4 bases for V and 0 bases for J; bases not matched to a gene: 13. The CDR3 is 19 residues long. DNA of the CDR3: TGCAGTGCTACGCCCCCTGGACTAGCGGGGCCGAGCTCCTACAATGAGCAGTTCTTC. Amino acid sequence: CSATPPGLAGPSSYNEQFF.

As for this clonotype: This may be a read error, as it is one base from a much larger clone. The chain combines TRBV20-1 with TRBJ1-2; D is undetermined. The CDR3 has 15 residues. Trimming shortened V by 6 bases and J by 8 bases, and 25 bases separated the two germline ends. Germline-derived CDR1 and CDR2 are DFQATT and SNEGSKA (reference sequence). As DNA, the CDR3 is TGCAGTGCCAACGCCCGGCAGGTCTTAAGTTCGGGCTACACCTTC. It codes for CSANARQVLSSGYTF.

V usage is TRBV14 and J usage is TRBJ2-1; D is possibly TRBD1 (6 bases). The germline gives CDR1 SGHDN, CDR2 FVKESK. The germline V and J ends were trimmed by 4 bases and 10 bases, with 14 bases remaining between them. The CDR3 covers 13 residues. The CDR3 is CASSLSGAAEQFF. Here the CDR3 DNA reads TGTGCCAGCAGCCTTTCAGGGGCTGCGGAGCAGTTCTTC.

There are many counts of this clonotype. CDR3 loop: CSARDHREGAETQYF. CDR3 nucleotide sequence: TGCAGTGCTAGAGATCATCGGGAGGGCGCGGAGACCCAGTACTTC. V gene TRBV20-1 combines with J gene TRBJ2-5, with 8 bases fitting TRBD2. The CDR3 has 15 amino acids. V shed 0 bases, J shed 5 bases, and the junction held 8 bases outside the gene matches. Germline V lookup: CDR1 DFQATT, CDR2 SNEGSKA (reference sequence).

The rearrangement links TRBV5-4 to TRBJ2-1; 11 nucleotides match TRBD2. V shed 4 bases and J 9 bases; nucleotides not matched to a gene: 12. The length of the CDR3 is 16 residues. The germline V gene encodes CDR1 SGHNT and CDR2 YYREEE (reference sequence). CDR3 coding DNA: TGTGCCAGCAGCCAACTAGCGGGGGCCCCTCTTGGTGAGCAGTTCTTC. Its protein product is CASSQLAGAPLGEQFF.

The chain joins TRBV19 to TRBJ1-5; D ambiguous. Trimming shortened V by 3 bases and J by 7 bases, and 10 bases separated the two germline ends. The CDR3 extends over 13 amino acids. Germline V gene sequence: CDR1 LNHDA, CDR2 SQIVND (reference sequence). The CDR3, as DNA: TGTGCCAGTAGTATGGCCCAGAAACAGCCCCAGCATTTT. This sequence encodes CASSMAQKQPQHF.